This note documents a single TCR beta chain sequence. This entry comes from a study of identical twins. From the 5' RACE reads, TCRdb called clonotypes with MiXCR, one entry per CDR3 protein. The sample lists about 790,000 distinct CDR3 sequences, around a sixth occurring once. Another study also made use of these data, one on T cells expressing NK-cell markers.

The sample comprised PBMCs. This receptor was identified in a woman younger than 35 in good health.

The CDR3 protein is CASSYSRSQHTEAFF. CDR3 sequence (DNA): TGTGCCAGCAGTTACTCGCGCAGCCAGCACACTGAAGCTTTCTTT. This chain uses TRBV6-2 or TRBV6-3 with TRBJ1-1; D unclear. The V gene's germline CDR1 is MNHEY and CDR2 SVGEGT. This CDR3 has 15 amino acids. Trimming took 0 bases from V and 3 from J, leaving 11 bases between them.